These 30 T cell receptor beta chains originate from one sample sequenced in a study of blood T cells in healthy people across ages. Through a sample-barcoded 5' primer and a J-beta primer mix, a second PCR was run for 7 to 11 cycles. Via MiXCR, TCRdb re-called the 5' RACE reads, giving one row per CDR3 protein. Among 650,000 to 1,000,000 distinct CDR3 sequences listed, under 40% were seen once. Specimen: blood. All receptors come from a man between 18 and 35 years old in good health.

This clonotype was seen a few times. The V call is TRBV14, the J call TRBJ1-4; D is possibly TRBD1 (5 bases). This CDR3 contains 16 residues. From germline, CDR1 is SGHDN and CDR2 FVKESK. The V end lost 0 bases, the J end lost 13 bases, and 21 bases lay between the germline ends. CDR3 residues: CASSQDSVIDRGGLFF. CDR3 in DNA: TGTGCCAGCAGCCAAGATAGCGTCATTGACCGGGGGGGACTGTTTTTT.

This clonotype was picked up a small number of times. The rearrangement joins TRBV7-2 to TRBJ1-5; TRBD1 might be the D (6 bases). CDR1 SGHTA and CDR2 FQGNSA come from the germline V gene. Trimming pared 0 bases from V and 3 bases from J, leaving 9 bases between. CDR3 size: 15 residues. Here the CDR3 DNA reads TGTGCCAGCAGCTTAGCCCAGGGGACCAATCAGCCCCAGCATTTT. Its translation: CASSLAQGTNQPQHF.

This clonotype has only a few counts. This sequence joins TRBV7-3 and TRBJ2-7; 8 bases are a match to TRBD2. CDR1 is SGHTA, CDR2 FQGTGA, per germline. The CDR3 consists of 16 residues. V lost 3 bases and J lost 7; bases outside the gene matches: 14. The CDR3 reads CASSFVAGGPLNEQYF. The CDR3 DNA sequence: TGTGCCAGCAGCTTTGTCGCGGGGGGTCCCCTTAATGAGCAGTACTTC.

The chain links TRBV10-3 to TRBJ1-1; possibly TRBD1 for D (5 bases). Germline V CDR1 and CDR2: ENHRY, SYGVKD. The length of the CDR3 is 13 residues. V lost 9 bases, J lost 4 bases, and 15 bases lay in between. The CDR3 DNA sequence: TGTGCCATACTCCCAACGGGGGGCACTGAAGCTTTCTTT. This codes for CAILPTGGTEAFF.

As to this clonotype: A much larger clonotype is one base distant, so this may be a read error. V usage is TRBV6-6 and J usage is TRBJ2-3, with D possibly TRBD1 on 6 matching bases. The CDR3 has 15 residues. Germline CDR1 MNHNY, CDR2 SVGAGI (reference sequence). V lost 4 bases to trimming and J lost 1 base, with 12 bases between them. CDR3 residues: CASSCSAGGTDTQYF. CDR3 sequence (DNA): TGTGCCAGCAGTTGCTCGGCAGGGGGCACAGATACGCAGTATTTT.

This clonotype was picked up many times. The chain combines TRBV20-1 with TRBJ2-7; no clear D gene. This CDR3 comprises 13 residues. Per the germline V gene, CDR1 is DFQATT and CDR2 is SNEGSKA (reference sequence). V was shortened by 1 base and J by 10 bases, with 17 bases between the two germline ends. For the CDR3, the DNA is TGCAGTGCTAGAGGGGCATCCCGTAACTTCCAGTACTTC. Amino acid sequence: CSARGASRNFQYF.

This clonotype was counted many times. The rearrangement joins TRBV29-1 to TRBJ2-7, with TRBD1 as a possible D gene (6 bases). Trimming removed 7 bases from V and 2 bases from J, with 15 bases in between. This CDR3 has 13 amino acids. CDR1 is SQVTM and CDR2 is ANQGSEA in the germline V gene. The CDR3 region has the DNA TGCAGCGCTGAGACAGGAACCACCTACGAGCAGTACTTC. This codes for CSAETGTTYEQYF.

This chain links TRBV10-3 with TRBJ1-2, with D unclear. Trimming took off 0 bases at V and 4 bases at J, with 12 bases between the two ends. Germline CDR1 reads ENHRY; CDR2 reads SYGVKD. This CDR3 comprises 15 residues. In DNA, the CDR3 is TGTGCCATCAGTGAGTCGAGGGAGGGAATCTATGGCTACACCTTC. Translation gives CAISESREGIYGYTF.

This clonotype was observed at least ten times. The chain carries TRBV12-3 or TRBV12-4 and TRBJ2-7; D unresolved. The CDR3 length is 14 residues. V gave up 3 bases and J gave up 0 bases, with 9 bases separating them. The CDR3 protein is CASSFIVASYEQYF. CDR3 DNA: TGTGCCAGCAGTTTCATCGTAGCCTCCTACGAGCAGTACTTC.

This clonotype has more than one count but fewer than ten. This chain connects TRBV16 to TRBJ2-7; D is unclear. CDR1 KGHSY and CDR2 FQNENV come from the germline V gene. The V gene lost 0 bases and the J gene lost 7 bases, with 10 bases spanning the gap. The CDR3 runs 13 residues. CDR3 protein: CASSQSTTREQYF. DNA of the CDR3: TGTGCCAGCAGCCAATCGACCACTCGTGAGCAGTACTTC. The full variable domain, rest sourced from reference TRBV16 and TRBJ2-7, is GEEVAQTPKHLVRGEGQKAKLYCAPIKGHSYVFWYQQVLKNEFKFLISFQNENVFDETGMPKERFSAKCLPNSPCSLEIQATKLEDSAVYFCASSQSTTREQYFGPGTRLTVT.

The J gene is TRBJ2-1, the V gene TRBV21-1; TRBD1, the D gene given by the table, was not confirmed from the DNA. TRBV21-1 is tagged as a pseudogene. The CDR3 has 20 amino acids. This CDR3 reads CASSKKMGDRGFRSYNEQFF. In DNA, the CDR3 is TGTGCCAGCAGCAAAAAGATGGGGGACAGGGGGTTTCGTTCCTACAATGAGCAGTTCTTC.

The sample holds a few counts of this clonotype. V and J are TRBV7-9 and TRBJ2-3; 14 nucleotides line up with TRBD2. This CDR3 region has 17 residues. The V gene's germline CDR1 is SEHNR and CDR2 FQNEAQ (reference sequence). The J segment lost 4 bases and the V segment lost 5 bases, leaving 8 bases of the junction unmatched. CDR3 loop: CASSPRLAGGLPDTQYF. CDR3 DNA sequence: TGTGCCAGCAGCCCCCGACTAGCGGGGGGGCTTCCAGATACGCAGTATTTT. Filled out from reference TRBV7-9 and TRBJ2-3, the complete variable domain reads DTGVSQNPRHKITKRGQNVTFRCDPISEHNRLYWYRQTLGQGPEFLTYFQNEAQLEKSRLLSDRFSAERPKGSFSTLEIQRTEQGDSAMYLCASSPRLAGGLPDTQYFGPGTRLTVL.

The V call is TRBV15, the J call TRBJ2-3; D gene uncertain. This CDR3 contains 13 residues. V lost 3 bases, J lost 4 bases, and 8 bases lay in between. The germline CDR1 and CDR2 sequences are LNHNV and YYDKDF (reference sequence). For the CDR3, the DNA is TGTGCCACCAGCAGGGATATCGCAGATACGCAGTATTTT. This translates into CATSRDIADTQYF.

Points on this clonotype: This sequence may be a read error, since a much larger clone differs from it by one base. The V and J genes are TRBV28 and TRBJ2-7; the D gene is possibly TRBD2 (5 bases). The J call is uncertain, as TRBJ2-4 better fits the DNA end. The CDR3 length is 12 residues. CDR1 and CDR2 from the germline V gene are MDHEN and SYDVKM. The CDR3 region has the DNA TGTGTCAGCGGCCCTAACGGGAACATTCAGTACTTC. It yields the protein CVSGPNGNIQYF.

V usage is TRBV5-1 and J usage is TRBJ1-1, with no clear D. The CDR3 runs to 14 residues. CDR1 SGHRS and CDR2 YFSETQ come from the germline V gene. With 7 bases removed from V and 3 bases from J, the gap between germline ends came to 16 bases. CDR3 sequence (DNA): TGCGCCAGCTCTTACGGAAGCCTTGACACTGAAGCTTTCTTT. Protein sequence: CASSYGSLDTEAFF.

The gene calls are TRBV4-1 and TRBJ1-4; a weak D match, TRBD1 (5 bases). Looked up from germline, CDR1 is MGHRA and CDR2 is YSYEKL. V was pared by 7 bases and J by 5 bases, with 20 bases between. This CDR3 spans 16 amino acids. DNA for the CDR3: TGCGCCAGCACCCCCCGGACGCAGGGATTAAATGAAAAACTGTTTTTT. Protein sequence: CASTPRTQGLNEKLFF.

The table lists this clonotype with a few counts. The chain joins TRBV9 to TRBJ2-5; D uncertain. V lost 0 bases and J 0 bases, leaving 6 bases between the germline ends. Germline CDR1 SGDLS, CDR2 YYNGEE. The CDR3 is made up of 14 amino acids. The DNA for the CDR3 is TGTGCCAGCAGCGTAGGGCCTAACCAAGAGACCCAGTACTTC. Protein: CASSVGPNQETQYF.

This clonotype was seen at least ten times. The chain couples TRBV9 to TRBJ1-2, with no clear D. The length of the CDR3 is 9 residues. The V end lost 7 bases, the J end lost 8 bases, and 6 bases lay between the germline ends. Germline V gene data show CDR1 as SGDLS and CDR2 as YYNGEE. CDR3 DNA: TGTGCCAGCGGAGCGGGCTACACCTTC. This sequence encodes CASGAGYTF. The complete variable domain, with remaining parts taken from reference TRBV9 and TRBJ1-2, reads DSGVTQTPKHLITATGQRVTLRCSPRSGDLSVYWYQQSLDQGLQFLIQYYNGEERAKGNILERFSAQQFPDLHSELNLSSLELGDSALYFCASGAGYTFGSGTRLTVV.

This sequence joins TRBV5-1 and TRBJ2-1; 12 positions match TRBD2. CDR1 and CDR2 from the germline V gene are SGHRS and YFSETQ. The CDR3 spans 16 residues. V was clipped by 0 bases and J by 6 bases; unmatched bases: 4. As DNA, the CDR3 is TGCGCCAGCAGCTTGGCGGCTAGCGGGGGGGCCAATGAGCAGTTCTTC. This sequence encodes CASSLAASGGANEQFF.

This CDR3 is CASSIQGRTQPQHF. CDR3 nucleotides: TGTGCCAGCAGTATACAGGGGCGAACTCAGCCCCAGCATTTT. The chain employs TRBV13 and TRBJ1-5; 7 nucleotides align to TRBD1. In germline, CDR1 is PRHDT, CDR2 FYEKMQ (reference sequence). Trimming removed 6 bases from V and 6 bases from J; junction bases left unmatched: 8. The CDR3 length is 14 residues.

This clonotype was detected only a few times. The genes are TRBV12-3 or TRBV12-4 and TRBJ1-5, with 10 bases identical to TRBD1. V dropped 7 bases and J dropped 4; count of bases not matched to a gene: 10. The CDR3 runs to 16 residues. CDR3 in DNA: TGTGCCAGCACCCACCCGGGACAGGGGTTGAATCAGCCCCAGCATTTT. It encodes CASTHPGQGLNQPQHF.

This chain's CDR3 is CASSVSPGDEQYF. In nucleotides, the CDR3 is TGTGCCAGCAGCGTATCCCCAGGGGACGAGCAGTACTTC. The chain links TRBV7-3 to TRBJ2-7, with D possibly TRBD1 on 6 matching bases. In germline, CDR1 is SGHTA, CDR2 FQGTGA. The length of the CDR3 is 13 residues. V was trimmed by 5 bases and J by 5 bases, leaving 13 bases between them.

The genes are TRBV6-5 and TRBJ2-3; no definite D call. V lost 7 bases, J lost 6 bases, and 14 bases lay in between. Germline CDR1 is MNHEY and CDR2 is SVGAGI. The CDR3 totals 13 residues. CDR3 sequence reads: CASKRTPVDTQYF. CDR3 nucleotide sequence: TGTGCCAGCAAAAGGACGCCCGTCGATACGCAGTATTTT.

The chain is built from TRBV21-1 and TRBJ1-1. TRBV21-1 is tagged as a pseudogene. The CDR3 runs to 14 residues. The CDR3 DNA follows: TGTGCCAGCAGCAAAGATAACAGTTTAGCTGAAGCTTTCTTT. Translated, it gives CASSKDNSLAEAFF.

With regard to this clonotype: The germline gene is not matched at one end of the junction; a read error may be the cause. The chain joins TRBV7-3 to TRBJ2-1; 9 bases line up with TRBD2. The CDR3 length is 17 residues. Germline V CDR1 and CDR2: SGHTA, FQGTGA. The CDR3 region has the DNA TGTACCAGCAGCCTAAAGACTAGCGGCCCTGCGCACAATGAGCAGTTCTTC. This gives the protein CTSSLKTSGPAHNEQFF.

This clonotype was seen many times. One end of the junction does not line up with germline, which may come from a read error. This chain joins TRBV14 and TRBJ2-3; D unclear. CDR1 and CDR2 (germline): SGHDN, FVKESK. The CDR3 consists of 12 residues. Here the CDR3 DNA reads TGCGCCAGCAGCCAAGTCGGGGATACGCAGTATTTT. Encoded protein: CASSQVGDTQYF.

This clonotype appeared a few times. V usage is TRBV18 and J usage is TRBJ2-7, with D possibly TRBD1 on 6 matching bases. The CDR3 spans 16 residues. Germline loops: CDR1 KGHSH, CDR2 LQKENI. Trimming shortened V by 4 bases and J by 0 bases, and 16 bases separated the two germline ends. CDR3 DNA sequence: TGTGCCAGCTCACAACCAGGGGACATATTCTCCTACGAGCAGTACTTC. Translated: CASSQPGDIFSYEQYF. Variable domain in full (rest from reference TRBV18 and TRBJ2-7): NAGVMQNPRHLVRRRGQEARLRCSPMKGHSHVYWYRQLPEEGLKFMVYLQKENIIDESGMPKERFSAEFPKEGPSILRIQQVVRGDSAAYFCASSQPGDIFSYEQYFGPGTRLTVT.

The V call is TRBV4-3, the J call TRBJ2-3, with 8 nucleotides matching TRBD2. Losses at the gene ends were 0 bases for V and 6 bases for J; bases not matched to a gene: 5. Germline-derived CDR1 and CDR2 are LGHNA and YSLEER. This CDR3 region has 15 residues. Here the CDR3 reads CASSQDVAGRDTQYF. DNA for the CDR3: TGCGCCAGCAGCCAAGACGTAGCGGGGCGGGATACGCAGTATTTT.

This clonotype showed up just a few times. The V call is TRBV19, the J call TRBJ2-5; D tentatively reads TRBD1 or TRBD2 (5 bases each). Per the germline V gene, CDR1 is LNHDA and CDR2 is SQIVND (reference sequence). This CDR3 is 14 amino acids long. Trimming pared 3 bases from V and 9 bases from J, leaving 17 bases between. DNA of the CDR3: TGTGCCAGTAGTATTGGGGGATCGGAAAGGGCCCAGTACTTC. Protein product: CASSIGGSERAQYF. The full variable domain, rest sourced from reference TRBV19 and TRBJ2-5, is DGGITQSPKYLFRKEGQNVTLSCEQNLNHDAMYWYRQDPGQGLRLIYYSQIVNDFQKGDIAEGYSVSREKKESFPLTVTSAQKNPTAFYLCASSIGGSERAQYFGPGTRLLVL.

The chain joins TRBV29-1 to TRBJ1-6; 7 bases align to TRBD1. The CDR3 spans 14 residues. J lost 7 bases, V lost 4 bases, and 7 bases had no gene match. Germline CDR1 is SQVTM and CDR2 is ANQGSEA. This CDR3 is CSVGFGTENSPLHF. CDR3 DNA sequence: TGCAGCGTTGGGTTCGGGACAGAGAATTCACCCCTCCACTTT.